This T cell receptor (beta chain) came from a study of blood T cell repertoires in COVID-19. Profiling relied on immunoSEQ multiplex PCR, and the TCRdb table lists in-frame clones only, not all of them. The sample contains about 140,000 clones, about three quarters of which appear only once. The J segment lost 3 bases and the V segment lost 2 bases, leaving 9 bases of the junction unmatched. The CDR3 runs to 17 residues. The germline V gene has CDR1 SNHLY and CDR2 FYNNEI. The chain is built from TRBV2 and TRBJ2-1; 8 bases are a match to TRBD1. This receptor was identified in a woman of 80 years or more with active or convalescent COVID-19. Sequencing was performed on peripheral blood. CDR3 region: CASSETPGTGVYNEQFF. DNA of the CDR3: TGTGCCAGCAGTGAAACACCCGGGACAGGAGTCTACAATGAGCAGTTCTTC.